This TCR beta chain was recovered during a study of control samples from healthy donors and cancer patients. Assay used: immunoSEQ multiplex PCR; TCRdb lists only in-frame clones, some missing. The sample holds 84,000 or so clones; 84% are singletons and the top ten take around a tenth. This CDR3 has 16 amino acids. V gave up 5 bases and J gave up 8 bases; unmatched junction bases: 18. Germline V gene sequence: CDR1 SQVTM, CDR2 ANQGSEA. V gene TRBV29-1 combines with J gene TRBJ2-1; 7 bases are a match to TRBD1. The material sequenced was PBMCs. This sequence was found in a man aged 55-75 years with head and neck cancer. CDR3 protein: CSVPGVRGGDMDEQFF. The DNA for the CDR3 is TGCAGCGTTCCCGGGGTCAGAGGGGGCGATATGGATGAGCAGTTCTTC.